The present entry profiles one TCR beta chain with its context. Germline V gene sequence: CDR1 MDHEN, CDR2 SYDVKM. The CDR3 sequence is 14 residues long. V was shortened by 5 bases and J by 3 bases, with 12 bases between the two germline ends. The sample belongs to a study of T cell responses to AZD1222 COVID-19 vaccine. Generated by immunoSEQ multiplex PCR, the TCRdb table keeps only in-frame clones and is missing some. Among approximately 93,000 clones listed, around 90% were seen once. This sample comprised peripheral blood, obtained 28 days after the second AZD1222 dose. This chain uses TRBV28 with TRBJ2-3; D tentatively reads TRBD1 or TRBD2 (5 bases each). This clonotype originated in an adult who received the AZD1222 COVID-19 vaccine. CDR3 loop: CASSLGDRTDTQYF. In DNA, the CDR3 is TGTGCCAGCAGTCTGGGGGACCGAACAGATACGCAGTATTTT.